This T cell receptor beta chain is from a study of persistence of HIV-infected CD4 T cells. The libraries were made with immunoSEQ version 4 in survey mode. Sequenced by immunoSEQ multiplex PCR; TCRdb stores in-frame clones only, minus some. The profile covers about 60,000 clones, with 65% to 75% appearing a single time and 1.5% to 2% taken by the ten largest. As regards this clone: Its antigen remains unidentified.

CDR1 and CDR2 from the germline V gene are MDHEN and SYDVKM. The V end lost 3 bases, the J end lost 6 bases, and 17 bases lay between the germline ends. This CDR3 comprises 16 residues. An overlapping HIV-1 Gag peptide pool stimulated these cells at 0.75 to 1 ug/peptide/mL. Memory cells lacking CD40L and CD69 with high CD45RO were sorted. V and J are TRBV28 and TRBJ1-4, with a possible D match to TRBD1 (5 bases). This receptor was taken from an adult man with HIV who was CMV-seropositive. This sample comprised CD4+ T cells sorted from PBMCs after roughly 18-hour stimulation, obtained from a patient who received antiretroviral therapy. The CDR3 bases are TGTGCCAGCAGTTTGGGAGGGGACGGGTATTATGAAAAACTGTTTTTT. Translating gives CASSLGGDGYYEKLFF.